Shown below are 17 T cell receptor beta chains from a single sample sequenced in a study of beta chain features in type 1 diabetes. All of the isolated RNA was reverse transcribed, so expressed TCRB transcripts were sequenced. Generated by immunoSEQ multiplex PCR, the TCRdb table keeps only in-frame clones and is missing some. The data show almost 350,000 clones, roughly 8% seen once. What was sequenced was central memory CD4+ T cells from blood. These receptor sequences come from a woman between 18 and 30 years old in good health.

This clone showed up just a few times. The gene calls are TRBV28 and TRBJ1-1; D call uncertain. Germline CDR1 MDHEN, CDR2 SYDVKM. The CDR3 covers 13 residues. V shed 5 bases and J shed 1 base, with 8 bases lying between them. The CDR3 DNA reads TGTGCCAGCAGTGAAACATGGAACACTGAAGCTTTCTTT. This translates into CASSETWNTEAFF.

This clone was counted a few times. This same CDR3 is encoded by further DNA sequences in the sample. The chain is built from TRBV9 and TRBJ2-5; a possible D gene is TRBD1 (5 bases). V gave up 0 bases and J gave up 4 bases, with 10 bases separating them. Germline V CDR1 and CDR2: SGDLS, YYNGEE. This CDR3 spans 14 amino acids. The CDR3 bases are TGTGCCAGCAGCGTAGCTCAGGGTGGAGAGACCCAGTACTTC. It codes for CASSVAQGGETQYF.

This clone has more than one count but fewer than ten. The J gene is TRBJ1-1, the V gene TRBV28; no definite D call. The length of the CDR3 is 12 residues. V lost 6 bases to trimming and J lost 6 bases, with 11 bases between them. Germline V gene lookup returns CDR1 MDHEN and CDR2 SYDVKM. This CDR3 reads CASRHIEAEAFF. Written as DNA, the CDR3 is TGTGCCAGCAGACATATTGAAGCTGAAGCTTTCTTT. The full variable domain, rest sourced from reference TRBV28 and TRBJ1-1, is DVKVTQSSRYLVKRTGEKVFLECVQDMDHENMFWYRQDPGLGLRLIYFSYDVKMKEKGDIPEGYSVSREKKERFSLILESASTNQTSMYLCASRHIEAEAFFGQGTRLTVV.

The chain recombines TRBV6-6 with TRBJ2-1, with no clear D. Germline CDR1 reads MNHNY; CDR2 reads SVGAGI (reference sequence). Trimming shortened V by 8 bases and J by 0 bases, and 11 bases separated the two germline ends. This CDR3 is 14 amino acids long. For the CDR3, the DNA is TGTGCCAGCCATTCGCCAACCTCCTACAATGAGCAGTTCTTC. Encoded protein: CASHSPTSYNEQFF.

There are a few counts of this clone. CDR3 coding DNA: TGTGCCAGCAGTTTCATCGGTGACAGCGGACGCTTCTTT. This encodes CASSFIGDSGRFF. The rearrangement uses TRBV28 and TRBJ1-1; D possibly corresponds to TRBD1 (5 bases). V was pared by 3 bases and J by 14 bases, with 19 bases between. Germline CDR1 MDHEN, CDR2 SYDVKM. This CDR3 contains 13 residues.

There are a few counts of this clone. V usage is TRBV27 and J usage is TRBJ1-1; no clear D gene. The germline gives CDR1 MNHEY, CDR2 SMNVEV (reference sequence). CDR3 length: 14 residues. V lost 7 bases and J 2 bases, leaving 14 bases between the germline ends. The CDR3 DNA sequence: TGTGCCAGCACAAGTTGGGGATCTAACACTGAAGCTTTCTTT. This translates into CASTSWGSNTEAFF.

V usage is TRBV29-1 and J usage is TRBJ1-1; D may be TRBD1 (6 bases). Germline V gives CDR1 SQVTM, CDR2 ANQGSEA. V lost 7 bases, J lost 3 bases, and 18 bases lay in between. This CDR3 region has 14 residues. The chain's CDR3 is CSATKGGLDTEAFF. CDR3 sequence (DNA): TGCAGCGCTACAAAAGGGGGGCTTGACACTGAAGCTTTCTTT.

The rearrangement uses TRBV11-2 and TRBJ2-1; D unclear. Germline V gives CDR1 SGHAT, CDR2 FQNNGV. The V and J ends lost 4 bases and 8 bases respectively, with 9 bases between them. The CDR3 is made up of 12 amino acids. The CDR3 DNA is TGTGCCAGCAGCTCAGCCTGGGATGAGCAGTTCTTC. It yields the protein CASSSAWDEQFF.

In this sample, this clone turned up many times. V gene TRBV2 combines with J gene TRBJ2-6; 8 nucleotides align to TRBD1. Per germline, CDR1 SNHLY and CDR2 FYNNEI. The V and J ends lost 6 bases and 2 bases, in that order; junction bases with no gene match: 6. CDR3 length: 16 residues. For the CDR3, the DNA is TGTGCCAGCAGCCCGGGACAGGTCACTGGGGCCAACGTCCTGACTTTC. Its protein product is CASSPGQVTGANVLTF.

The chain has TRBV6-6 and TRBJ1-1, with D hard to call. This CDR3 has 14 residues. Trimming left V 6 bases short and J 4 bases short, with 15 bases between. Germline V gives CDR1 MNHNY, CDR2 SVGAGI (reference sequence). The CDR3 sequence: CASRTTRGGTEAFF. The CDR3 DNA follows: TGTGCCAGCAGAACTACCCGGGGAGGCACTGAAGCTTTCTTT.

V is TRBV18 and J is TRBJ2-7; D uncertain. Trimming shortened V by 2 bases and J by 2 bases, and 4 bases separated the two germline ends. CDR3 length: 12 residues. CDR1 KGHSH and CDR2 LQKENI come from the germline V gene. CDR3 coding DNA: TGTGCCAGCTCACCAGTAGCCTACGAGCAGTACTTC. This sequence encodes CASSPVAYEQYF.

This clone was recorded a few times. The chain employs TRBV7-2 and TRBJ2-1; tentative D call: TRBD1 (6 bases). The length of the CDR3 is 16 residues. Trimming left V 0 bases short and J 6 bases short, with 15 bases between. Germline CDR1 SGHTA, CDR2 FQGNSA. CDR3: CASSLALGPRGNEQFF. CDR3 DNA sequence: TGTGCCAGCAGCTTAGCGCTAGGTCCCAGGGGCAATGAGCAGTTCTTC.

The chain carries TRBV28 and TRBJ1-2; D is ambiguous. The germline CDR1 and CDR2 sequences are MDHEN and SYDVKM. V was trimmed by 3 bases and J by 4 bases, leaving 18 bases between them. The CDR3 has 16 residues. The CDR3 DNA sequence: TGTGCCAGCAGTTTGGGATCCGCTCTGGATCTCTATGGCTACACCTTC. This gives the protein CASSLGSALDLYGYTF.

The V call is TRBV9, the J call TRBJ2-2; D call uncertain. Germline V gene lookup returns CDR1 SGDLS and CDR2 YYNGEE. The CDR3 runs to 15 residues. The V end lost 0 bases, the J end lost 4 bases, and 10 bases lay between the germline ends. The CDR3 loop reads CASSVEPVPTGELFF. The CDR3 DNA is TGTGCCAGCAGCGTAGAGCCGGTCCCCACCGGGGAGCTGTTTTTT.

In its sample, this clone was seen many times. The V call is TRBV5-1, the J call TRBJ2-1; D possibly corresponds to TRBD1 (6 bases). V dropped 2 bases and J dropped 6 bases, with 9 bases sitting between them. CDR1 and CDR2 (germline): SGHRS, YFSETQ. The CDR3 loop spans 13 amino acids. CDR3 in DNA: TGCGCCAGCAGCTTACAGGGTTTCAATGAGCAGTTCTTC. It specifies CASSLQGFNEQFF.

This clone appeared once. The chain employs TRBV28 and TRBJ1-1; D not certain. CDR1 MDHEN and CDR2 SYDVKM come from the germline V gene. Trimming shortened V by 2 bases and J by 4 bases, and 11 bases separated the two germline ends. The CDR3 is 14 amino acids. The CDR3 is CASSLGSWVTEAFF. The CDR3, as DNA: TGTGCCAGCAGTTTAGGTTCTTGGGTCACTGAAGCTTTCTTT.

This clone was counted only a few times. The genes are TRBV19 and TRBJ1-2; perhaps TRBD1 as D (6 bases). V lost 8 bases and J 6 bases, leaving 16 bases between the germline ends. Germline V gene lookup returns CDR1 LNHDA and CDR2 SQIVND (reference sequence). The CDR3 has 13 amino acids. CDR3 residues: CASEGPGADGYTF. The CDR3 DNA sequence: TGTGCCAGTGAAGGGCCAGGGGCGGATGGCTACACCTTC.